These 29 T cell receptor beta chains were all obtained from the same sample, sequenced in a study of blood T cell repertoires in COVID-19. The protocol was immunoSEQ multiplex PCR, while the TCRdb copy is restricted to in-frame clones and leaves out a portion. The sample records a few hundred thousand clones, around 85% being singletons. The source material was PBMCs or T cells enriched from blood (not recorded which). These receptors originate from a woman aged 45 to 65 in a cohort exposed to, infected with or recovered from COVID-19 (not recorded which).

This chain joins TRBV19 and TRBJ1-1; D possibly corresponds to TRBD1 (6 bases). V shed 7 bases and J shed 5 bases, with 26 bases lying between them. CDR3 size: 17 residues. CDR1 and CDR2 (germline): LNHDA, SQIVND (reference sequence). The CDR3 region is CASIPTPGQPPGTEAFF. The CDR3, as DNA: TGTGCCAGTATCCCAACCCCAGGACAGCCCCCGGGGACTGAAGCTTTCTTT.

The V call is TRBV28, the J call TRBJ1-4, with D possibly TRBD1 on 6 matching bases. This CDR3 comprises 16 residues. Germline V gene data show CDR1 as MDHEN and CDR2 as SYDVKM. Trimming removed 5 bases at V and 8 bases at J, with 21 bases between. Here the CDR3 DNA reads TGTGCCAGCAGTCCTAATGGTAGGGGGGGTCAGGAAAAACTGTTTTTT. Amino acids: CASSPNGRGGQEKLFF.

The chain joins TRBV4-3 to TRBJ2-7; the match to TRBD1 covers 7 bases. V dropped 1 base and J dropped 3; count of bases not matched to a gene: 6. Germline V gene data show CDR1 as LGHNA and CDR2 as YSLEER. This CDR3 spans 15 amino acids. CDR3 sequence reads: CASSQATGASYEQYF. CDR3 coding DNA: TGCGCCAGCAGCCAAGCTACAGGGGCTAGCTACGAGCAGTACTTC.

The chain combines TRBV5-6 with TRBJ2-5, with 12 bases aligning to TRBD2. Trimming cost V 4 bases and J 2 bases; bases outside gene matches: 6. Germline CDR1 and CDR2: SGHDT and YYEEEE. The CDR3 sequence is 16 residues long. Here the CDR3 DNA reads TGTGCCAGCAGCGTTGGACTAGCGGGGATACAAGAGACCCAGTACTTC. Encoded protein: CASSVGLAGIQETQYF.

The V and J genes are TRBV11-2 and TRBJ1-2, with 8 bases aligning to TRBD1. The junction had 2 bases not matched to a gene; V was cut back by 3 bases and J by 2 bases. CDR1 is SGHAT, CDR2 FQNNGV, per germline. CDR3 length: 14 residues. The CDR3 sequence: CASSLDRDNYGYTF. DNA for the CDR3: TGTGCCAGCAGCTTGGACAGGGACAACTATGGCTACACCTTC.

The V call is TRBV7-9, the J call TRBJ2-4; D perhaps matches TRBD2 (5 bases). The CDR3 consists of 13 residues. Trimming pared 5 bases from V and 7 bases from J, leaving 12 bases between. Germline CDR1 is SEHNR and CDR2 is FQNEAQ (reference sequence). The CDR3 reads CASSPPGGNIQYF. CDR3 DNA: TGTGCCAGCAGCCCCCCCGGAGGTAACATTCAGTACTTC.

This chain uses TRBV10-3 with TRBJ1-5; D may be TRBD1 (5 bases). Germline V gives CDR1 ENHRY, CDR2 SYGVKD. The CDR3 is 14 amino acids. The V gene lost 6 bases and the J gene lost 6 bases, with 15 bases spanning the gap. CDR3 loop: CAIRKDSGSQPQHF. Written as DNA, the CDR3 is TGTGCCATCAGGAAAGACAGCGGGAGTCAGCCCCAGCATTTT.

The chain combines TRBV5-1 with TRBJ1-6, with 7 bases lining up with TRBD1. Per germline, CDR1 SGHRS and CDR2 YFSETQ. This CDR3 spans 13 amino acids. Losses at the gene ends were 3 bases for V and 8 bases for J; bases not matched to a gene: 2. The CDR3 reads CASSSQGDSPLHF. Here the CDR3 DNA reads TGCGCCAGCAGCTCCCAGGGGGATTCACCCCTCCACTTT.

The gene calls are TRBV7-2 and TRBJ2-2, with D perhaps matching TRBD2 (5 bases). The CDR3 is 17 residues long. Deletions cut 3 bases from V and 2 bases from J, with 16 bases between. The V gene's germline CDR1 is SGHTA and CDR2 FQGNSA. Here the CDR3 DNA reads TGTGCCAGCAGCTTTGAGGCGGGTCGGGCAAACACCGGGGAGCTGTTTTTT. Its protein product is CASSFEAGRANTGELFF.

CDR3 amino acids: CASSLASPSPIETDTQYF. The CDR3 DNA reads as TGTGCCAGCAGCTTAGCGTCCCCTAGCCCCATTGAGACAGATACGCAGTATTTT. The V and J genes are TRBV7-9 and TRBJ2-3; D is possibly TRBD2 (5 bases). Germline assignment: CDR1 SEHNR and CDR2 FQNEAQ (reference sequence). The CDR3 consists of 18 residues. Trimming shortened V by 0 bases and J by 3 bases, and 19 bases separated the two germline ends.

With respect to this clone: Relative to the germline gene, one junction end is altered; a read error may explain this. CDR3 nucleotides: TGTGCCAGCAGCGAAGGACAGGGAAACACAGATACGCAGTATTTT. As protein: CASSEGQGNTDTQYF. The V and J genes are TRBV6-1 and TRBJ2-3, with 8 bases matching TRBD1. In germline, CDR1 is MNHNS, CDR2 SASEGT. This CDR3 is built from 15 residues.

The chain carries TRBV28 and TRBJ1-4, with D maybe TRBD1 (5 bases). Germline-derived CDR1 and CDR2 are MDHEN and SYDVKM. The germline V and J ends were trimmed by 8 bases and 10 bases, with 17 bases remaining between them. The length of the CDR3 is 13 residues. CDR3 region: CASQTTAKVKLFF. As DNA, the CDR3 is TGTGCCAGCCAAACGACAGCGAAAGTAAAACTGTTTTTT.

The chain links TRBV6-5 to TRBJ1-2; 7 positions match TRBD1. Trimming at V came to 4 bases and at J to 3 bases, leaving 2 bases not matched to a gene. The CDR3 loop spans 13 amino acids. Looked up from germline, CDR1 is MNHEY and CDR2 is SVGAGI. The CDR3 is CASSSDRDYGYTF. CDR3 sequence (DNA): TGTGCCAGCAGTTCCGACAGGGACTATGGCTACACCTTC.

This rearrangement joins TRBV19 to TRBJ2-2; D is perhaps TRBD1 (6 bases). CDR1 and CDR2 (germline): LNHDA, SQIVND (reference sequence). V shed 4 bases and J shed 4 bases, with 16 bases lying between them. This CDR3 region has 16 residues. The CDR3 protein is CASSRTAASVTGELFF. CDR3 nucleotide sequence: TGTGCCAGTAGTAGGACAGCAGCATCTGTCACCGGGGAGCTGTTTTTT.

This sequence joins TRBV2 and TRBJ1-2; 7 bases align to TRBD1. The trim removed 4 bases at V and 3 bases at J, leaving 26 bases unmatched. CDR1 is SNHLY, CDR2 FYNNEI, per germline. This CDR3 has 21 residues. CDR3 amino acids: CASSAFFPSLRATGHDYGYTF. The CDR3 DNA reads TGTGCCAGCAGTGCGTTTTTCCCCTCCCTACGAGCGACAGGGCACGACTATGGCTACACCTTC.

The rearrangement links TRBV18 to TRBJ2-7; 7 bases line up with TRBD1. The CDR3 sequence is 14 residues long. J was trimmed by 2 bases and V by 5 bases; bases with no gene match: 6. Per the germline V gene, CDR1 is KGHSH and CDR2 is LQKENI. The CDR3 loop reads CASSAGQATYEQYF. CDR3 DNA: TGTGCCAGCTCAGCCGGACAGGCTACCTACGAGCAGTACTTC.

The rearrangement links TRBV7-2 to TRBJ1-6; D is undetermined. Germline CDR1 reads SGHTA; CDR2 reads FQGNSA. This CDR3 region has 14 residues. V dropped 1 base and J dropped 14 bases, with 15 bases sitting between them. The CDR3 is CASSLVPGAESLHF. The CDR3 DNA reads TGTGCCAGCAGCTTAGTACCGGGTGCGGAATCCCTCCACTTT.

V and J are TRBV5-1 and TRBJ1-2, with 7 bases fitting TRBD1. The CDR3 is 15 amino acids. CDR1 and CDR2 from the germline V gene are SGHRS and YFSETQ. V was clipped by 2 bases and J by 4 bases; unmatched bases: 8. The CDR3 DNA follows: TGCGCCAGCAGCTTATCCTGGGACAGCCTCTATGGCTACACCTTC. As protein: CASSLSWDSLYGYTF.

The chain employs TRBV28 and TRBJ1-3; 12 nucleotides line up with TRBD1. J gave up 8 bases and V 9 bases, and 8 bases lay outside the gene matches. CDR1 MDHEN and CDR2 SYDVKM come from the germline V gene. This CDR3 spans 14 amino acids. CDR3 sequence reads: CASTGTGGLDTIYF. CDR3 sequence (DNA): TGTGCCAGTACCGGGACAGGGGGCCTGGACACCATATATTTT.

The chain couples TRBV28 to TRBJ2-5; no definite D call. Trimming stripped 5 bases from V and 4 bases from J, with 17 bases between. Germline assignment: CDR1 MDHEN and CDR2 SYDVKM. The CDR3 totals 15 residues. Here the CDR3 DNA reads TGTGCCAGCAGTCTACCTGGAGTGAACCTAGAGACCCAGTACTTC. This sequence encodes CASSLPGVNLETQYF.

In DNA form, the CDR3 reads TGCGCCAGCAGCAGTTTTCAGCAAGAGACCCAGTACTTC. Translation gives CASSSFQQETQYF. The chain links TRBV5-1 to TRBJ2-5; D remains ambiguous. CDR1 is SGHRS, CDR2 YFSETQ, per germline. This CDR3 region has 13 residues. Trimming cost V 4 bases and J 2 bases, with 9 bases left between them.

The chain is built from TRBV7-9 and TRBJ2-2, with TRBD2 identical over 9 bases. J was trimmed by 1 base and V by 3 bases; bases with no gene match: 6. Germline CDR1 reads SEHNR; CDR2 reads FQNEAQ (reference sequence). This CDR3 has 17 amino acids. The CDR3 region has the DNA TGTGCCAGCAGCTTCCCTGAGCGGGGGGTGAACACCGGGGAGCTGTTTTTT. It specifies CASSFPERGVNTGELFF. The whole variable domain, filled in from reference TRBV7-9 and TRBJ2-2, reads DTGVSQNPRHKITKRGQNVTFRCDPISEHNRLYWYRQTLGQGPEFLTYFQNEAQLEKSRLLSDRFSAERPKGSFSTLEIQRTEQGDSAMYLCASSFPERGVNTGELFFGEGSRLTVL.

The CDR3 sequence is CASRAVIEKLFF. Written as DNA, the CDR3 is TGTGCCAGCAGGGCAGTAATCGAAAAACTGTTTTTT. The rearrangement links TRBV6-5 to TRBJ1-4; D ambiguous. Trimming shortened V by 6 bases and J by 8 bases, and 10 bases separated the two germline ends. Germline CDR1 and CDR2: MNHEY and SVGAGI. The length of the CDR3 is 12 residues.

The DNA for the CDR3 is TGTGCCAGTAGTATTGGCGGCCCGAACACTGAAGCTTTCTTT. This gives the protein CASSIGGPNTEAFF. The V and J genes are TRBV19 and TRBJ1-1; unclear D gene. The germline V gene has CDR1 LNHDA and CDR2 SQIVND (reference sequence). V was pared by 3 bases and J by 1 base, with 9 bases between. The CDR3 sequence is 14 residues long.

This clone was counted between two and nine times. The V and J genes are TRBV19 and TRBJ2-7; D uncertain. Germline V gene data show CDR1 as LNHDA and CDR2 as SQIVND (reference sequence). This CDR3 is 13 amino acids long. V lost 6 bases to trimming and J lost 7 bases, with 16 bases between them. The chain's CDR3 is CASSPRAYVEQYF. The CDR3 nucleotides read TGTGCCAGTAGCCCGAGAGCCTACGTTGAGCAGTACTTC. The whole variable domain, filled in from reference TRBV19 and TRBJ2-7, reads DGGITQSPKYLFRKEGQNVTLSCEQNLNHDAMYWYRQDPGQGLRLIYYSQIVNDFQKGDIAEGYSVSREKKESFPLTVTSAQKNPTAFYLCASSPRAYVEQYFGPGTRLTVT.

CDR3 in amino acids: CAIYRVGEQYF. CDR3 bases: TGTGCCATCTACAGGGTAGGCGAGCAGTACTTC. The rearrangement uses TRBV6-5 and TRBJ2-7; D might be TRBD1 (6 bases). The CDR3 length is 11 residues. Germline loops: CDR1 MNHEY, CDR2 SVGAGI. Trimming shortened V by 10 bases and J by 6 bases, and 13 bases separated the two germline ends.

CDR3 DNA: TGTGCCAGCAGCGTCGGACAGGGGGCCGGCAATCAGCCCCAGCATTTT. Protein product: CASSVGQGAGNQPQHF. The rearrangement links TRBV5-5 to TRBJ1-5; 11 bases fit TRBD1. V shed 4 bases, J shed 2 bases, and the junction held 5 bases outside the gene matches. CDR1 SGHKS and CDR2 YYEKEE come from the germline V gene (reference sequence). The CDR3 totals 16 residues.

The table lists this clone with a few counts. The chain has TRBV19 and TRBJ1-4; 8 bases match TRBD1. The CDR3 has 16 amino acids. V lost 1 base to trimming and J lost 7 bases; unmatched junction nucleotides: 8. The germline V gene has CDR1 LNHDA and CDR2 SQIVND (reference sequence). The CDR3, as DNA: TGTGCCAGTAGTATAGCCCCACGGACAGGGACTGAAAAACTGTTTTTT. Amino acid sequence: CASSIAPRTGTEKLFF.

The J gene is TRBJ1-1, the V gene TRBV10-3; D remains ambiguous. Germline CDR1 reads ENHRY; CDR2 reads SYGVKD. Trimming shortened V by 5 bases and J by 2 bases, and 3 bases separated the two germline ends. The CDR3 sequence is 11 residues long. The CDR3 here is CAISSNTEAFF. The CDR3 bases are TGTGCCATCAGTTCTAACACTGAAGCTTTCTTT.